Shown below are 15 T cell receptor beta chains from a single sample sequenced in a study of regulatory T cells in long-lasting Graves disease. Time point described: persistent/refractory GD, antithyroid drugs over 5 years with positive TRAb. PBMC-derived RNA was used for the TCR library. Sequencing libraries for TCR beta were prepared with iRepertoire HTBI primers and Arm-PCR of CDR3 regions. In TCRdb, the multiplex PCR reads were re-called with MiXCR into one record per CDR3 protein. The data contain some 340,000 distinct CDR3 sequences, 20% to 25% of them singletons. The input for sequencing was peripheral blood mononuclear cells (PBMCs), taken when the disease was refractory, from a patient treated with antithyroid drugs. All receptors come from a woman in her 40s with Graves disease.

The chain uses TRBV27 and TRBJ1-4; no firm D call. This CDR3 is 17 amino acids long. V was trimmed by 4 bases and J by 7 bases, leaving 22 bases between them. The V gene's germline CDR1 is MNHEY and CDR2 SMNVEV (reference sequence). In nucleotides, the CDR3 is TGTGCCAGCAGTTCGCGCGGGAGGGTCCCACGGGGTGAAAAACTGTTTTTT. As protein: CASSSRGRVPRGEKLFF.

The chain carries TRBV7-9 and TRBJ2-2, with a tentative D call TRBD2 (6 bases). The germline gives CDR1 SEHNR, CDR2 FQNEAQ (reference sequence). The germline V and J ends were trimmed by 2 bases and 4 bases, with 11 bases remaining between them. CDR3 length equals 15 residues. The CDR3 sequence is CASSLNLASTGELFF. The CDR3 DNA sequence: TGTGCCAGCAGCTTAAACCTAGCGTCCACCGGGGAGCTGTTTTTT.

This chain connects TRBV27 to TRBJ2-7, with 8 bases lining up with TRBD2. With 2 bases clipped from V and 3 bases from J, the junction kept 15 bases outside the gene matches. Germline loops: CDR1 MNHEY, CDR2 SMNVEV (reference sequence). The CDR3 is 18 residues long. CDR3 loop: CASSLKGRGAEKNYEQYF. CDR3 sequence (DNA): TGTGCCAGCAGTTTAAAGGGGCGGGGGGCAGAAAAGAACTACGAGCAGTACTTC.

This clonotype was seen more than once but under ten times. The CDR3 sequence: CASSPQYRELFF. DNA for the CDR3: TGTGCCAGCAGTCCCCAGTACAGGGAGCTGTTTTTT. This chain joins TRBV12-3 or TRBV12-4 and TRBJ2-2, with D unresolved. The CDR3 runs 12 residues. Trimming stripped 5 bases from V and 9 bases from J, with 10 bases between.

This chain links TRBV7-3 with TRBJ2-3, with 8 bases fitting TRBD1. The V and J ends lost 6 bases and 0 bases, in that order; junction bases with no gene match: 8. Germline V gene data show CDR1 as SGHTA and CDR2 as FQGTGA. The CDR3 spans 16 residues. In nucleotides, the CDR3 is TGTGCCAGCAGTTATCGGACAGGGTCGAGCACAGATACGCAGTATTTT. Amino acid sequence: CASSYRTGSSTDTQYF.

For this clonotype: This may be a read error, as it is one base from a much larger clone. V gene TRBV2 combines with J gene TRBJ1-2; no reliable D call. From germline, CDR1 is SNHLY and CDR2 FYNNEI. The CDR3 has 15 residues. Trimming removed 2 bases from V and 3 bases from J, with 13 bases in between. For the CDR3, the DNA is TGTGCCAGCAGTGAATCGGCAGCAACGGACTATGGCTACACCTTC. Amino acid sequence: CASSESAATDYGYTF.

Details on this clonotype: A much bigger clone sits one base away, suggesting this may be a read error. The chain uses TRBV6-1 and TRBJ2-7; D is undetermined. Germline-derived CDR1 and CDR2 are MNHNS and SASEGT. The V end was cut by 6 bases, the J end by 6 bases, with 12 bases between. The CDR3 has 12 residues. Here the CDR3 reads CASRTSLGEQYF. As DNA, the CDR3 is TGTGCCAGCAGGACTTCACTGGGCGAGCAGTACTTC.

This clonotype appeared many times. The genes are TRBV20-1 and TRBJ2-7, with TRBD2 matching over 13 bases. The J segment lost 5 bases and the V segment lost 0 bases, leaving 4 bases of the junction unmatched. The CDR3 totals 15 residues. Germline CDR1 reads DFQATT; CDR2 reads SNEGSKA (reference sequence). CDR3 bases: TGCAGTGCTAGAGATCAAGGACTAGCGGGAGACGAGCAGTACTTC. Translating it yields CSARDQGLAGDEQYF.

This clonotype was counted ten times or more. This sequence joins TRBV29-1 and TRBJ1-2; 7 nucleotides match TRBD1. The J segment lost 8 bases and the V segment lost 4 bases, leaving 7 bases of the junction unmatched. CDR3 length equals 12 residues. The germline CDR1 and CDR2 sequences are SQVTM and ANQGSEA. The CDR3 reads CSVGNRGGGYTF. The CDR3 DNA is TGCAGCGTTGGTAACAGGGGAGGAGGCTACACCTTC.

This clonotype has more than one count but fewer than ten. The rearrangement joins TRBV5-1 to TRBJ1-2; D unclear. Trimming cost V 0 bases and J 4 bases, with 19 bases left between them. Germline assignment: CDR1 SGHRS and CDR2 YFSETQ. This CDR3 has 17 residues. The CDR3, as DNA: TGCGCCAGCAGCTTGGATCATAACAAGGGATCTGCCTATGGCTACACCTTC. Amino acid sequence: CASSLDHNKGSAYGYTF.

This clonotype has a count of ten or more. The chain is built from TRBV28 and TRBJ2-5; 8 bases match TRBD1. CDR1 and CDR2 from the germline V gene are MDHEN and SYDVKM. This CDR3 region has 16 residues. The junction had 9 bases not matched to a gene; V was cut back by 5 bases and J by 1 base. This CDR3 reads CASSTRTGYGQETQYF. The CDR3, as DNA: TGTGCCAGCAGTACCAGGACAGGGTACGGCCAAGAGACCCAGTACTTC.

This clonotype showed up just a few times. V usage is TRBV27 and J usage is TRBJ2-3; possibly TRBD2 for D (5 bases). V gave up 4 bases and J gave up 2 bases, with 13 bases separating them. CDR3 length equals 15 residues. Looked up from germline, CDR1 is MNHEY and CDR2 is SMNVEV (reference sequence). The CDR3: CASSSLGGDTDTQYF. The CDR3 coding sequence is TGTGCCAGCAGTTCTCTAGGAGGCGACACAGATACGCAGTATTTT.

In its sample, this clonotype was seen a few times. The CDR3 loop is CASSLTSGRGREQYF. Written as DNA, the CDR3 is TGTGCCAGCAGCTTGACAAGCGGGAGGGGACGCGAGCAGTACTTC. The chain links TRBV5-5 to TRBJ2-7, with 10 positions matching TRBD2. Germline trimming cut 1 base from V and 6 bases from J; bases unmatched to any gene: 7. From germline, CDR1 is SGHKS and CDR2 YYEKEE (reference sequence). This CDR3 is 15 amino acids long.

CDR3 loop: CSASSPGEFPETQYF. CDR3 DNA sequence: TGCAGTGCCAGCAGCCCGGGGGAGTTTCCCGAGACCCAGTACTTC. This rearrangement joins TRBV20-1 to TRBJ2-5, with D possibly being TRBD2 (6 bases). This CDR3 is 15 amino acids long. V was trimmed by 6 bases and J by 5 bases, leaving 22 bases between them. CDR1 DFQATT and CDR2 SNEGSKA come from the germline V gene (reference sequence).

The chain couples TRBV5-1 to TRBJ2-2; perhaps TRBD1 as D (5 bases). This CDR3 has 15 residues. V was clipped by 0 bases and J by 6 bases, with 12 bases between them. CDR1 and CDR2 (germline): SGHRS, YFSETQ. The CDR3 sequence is CASSLEGPGPGELFF. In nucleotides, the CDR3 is TGCGCCAGCAGCTTGGAAGGTCCAGGGCCCGGGGAGCTGTTTTTT. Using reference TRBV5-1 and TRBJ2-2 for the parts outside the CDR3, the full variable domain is KAGVTQTPRYLIKTRGQQVTLSCSPISGHRSVSWYQQTPGQGLQFLFEYFSETQRNKGNFPGRFSGRQFSNSRSEMNVSTLELGDSALYLCASSLEGPGPGELFFGEGSRLTVL.